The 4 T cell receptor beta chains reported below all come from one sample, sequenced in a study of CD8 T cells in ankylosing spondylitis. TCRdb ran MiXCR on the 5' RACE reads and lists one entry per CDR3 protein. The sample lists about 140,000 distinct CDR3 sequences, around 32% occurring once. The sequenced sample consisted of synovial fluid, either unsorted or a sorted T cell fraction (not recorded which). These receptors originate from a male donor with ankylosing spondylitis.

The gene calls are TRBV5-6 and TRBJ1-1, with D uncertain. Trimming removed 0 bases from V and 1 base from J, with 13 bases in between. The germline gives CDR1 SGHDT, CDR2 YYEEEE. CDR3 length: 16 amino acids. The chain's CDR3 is CASSLDLDRRNTEAFF. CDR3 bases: TGTGCCAGCAGCTTGGACCTGGACCGTCGGAACACTGAAGCTTTCTTT.

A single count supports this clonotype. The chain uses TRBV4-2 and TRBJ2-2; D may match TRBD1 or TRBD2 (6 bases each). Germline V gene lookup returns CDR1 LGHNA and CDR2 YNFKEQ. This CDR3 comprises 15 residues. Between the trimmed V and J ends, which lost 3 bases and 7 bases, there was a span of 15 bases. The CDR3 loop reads CASSQGGLPYGELFF. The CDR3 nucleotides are TGTGCCAGCAGCCAGGGGGGCCTTCCCTACGGGGAGCTGTTTTTT.

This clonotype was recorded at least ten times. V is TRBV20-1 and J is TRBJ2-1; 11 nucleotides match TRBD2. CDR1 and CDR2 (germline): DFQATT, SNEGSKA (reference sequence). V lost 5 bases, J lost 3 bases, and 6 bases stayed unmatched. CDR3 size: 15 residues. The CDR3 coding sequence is TGCAGTGCTTGGGTAGCGGGAGGGATCTACAATGAGCAGTTCTTC. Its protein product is CSAWVAGGIYNEQFF.

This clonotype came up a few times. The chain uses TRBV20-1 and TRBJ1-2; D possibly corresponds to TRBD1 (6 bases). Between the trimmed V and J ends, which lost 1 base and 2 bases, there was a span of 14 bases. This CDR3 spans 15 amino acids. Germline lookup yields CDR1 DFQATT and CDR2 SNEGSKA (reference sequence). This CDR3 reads CSARALAGVNYGYTF. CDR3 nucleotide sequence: TGCAGTGCTAGAGCCCTAGCAGGGGTCAACTATGGCTACACCTTC.